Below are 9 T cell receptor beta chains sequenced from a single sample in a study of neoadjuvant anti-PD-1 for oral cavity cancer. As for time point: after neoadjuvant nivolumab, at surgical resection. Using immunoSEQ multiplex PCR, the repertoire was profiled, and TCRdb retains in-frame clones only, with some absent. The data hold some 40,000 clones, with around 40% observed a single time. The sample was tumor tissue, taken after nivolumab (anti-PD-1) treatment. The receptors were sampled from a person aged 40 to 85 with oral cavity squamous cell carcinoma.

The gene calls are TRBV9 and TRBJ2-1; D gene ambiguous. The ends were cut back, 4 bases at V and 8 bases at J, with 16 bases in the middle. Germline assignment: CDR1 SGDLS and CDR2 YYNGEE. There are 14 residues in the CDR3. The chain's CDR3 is CASSRTGSSDEQFF. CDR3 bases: TGTGCCAGCAGCCGCACTGGCTCCTCGGATGAGCAGTTCTTC.

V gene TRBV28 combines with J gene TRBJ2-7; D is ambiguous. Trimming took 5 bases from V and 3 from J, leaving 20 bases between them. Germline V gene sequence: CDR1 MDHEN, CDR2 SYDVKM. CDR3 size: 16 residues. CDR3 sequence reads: CASSNPRAKNLYEQYF. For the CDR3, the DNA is TGTGCCAGCAGTAACCCCCGGGCCAAAAACCTCTACGAGCAGTACTTC. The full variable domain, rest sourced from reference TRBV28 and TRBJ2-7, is DVKVTQSSRYLVKRTGEKVFLECVQDMDHENMFWYRQDPGLGLRLIYFSYDVKMKEKGDIPEGYSVSREKKERFSLILESASTNQTSMYLCASSNPRAKNLYEQYFGPGTRLTVT.

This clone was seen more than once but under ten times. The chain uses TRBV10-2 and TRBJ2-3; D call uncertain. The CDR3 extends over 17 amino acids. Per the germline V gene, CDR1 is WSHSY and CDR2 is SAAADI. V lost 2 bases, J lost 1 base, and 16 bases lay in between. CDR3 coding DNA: TGCGCCAGCAGTGAGAGTGGTCTGGCGGATCGCACAGATACGCAGTATTTT. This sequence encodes CASSESGLADRTDTQYF.

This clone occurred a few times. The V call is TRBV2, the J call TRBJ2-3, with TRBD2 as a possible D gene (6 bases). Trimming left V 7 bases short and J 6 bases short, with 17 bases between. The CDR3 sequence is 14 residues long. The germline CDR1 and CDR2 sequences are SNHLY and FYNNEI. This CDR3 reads CASTSIGGTDTQYF. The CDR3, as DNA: TGTGCCAGCACCTCGATTGGGGGGACGGATACGCAGTATTTT.

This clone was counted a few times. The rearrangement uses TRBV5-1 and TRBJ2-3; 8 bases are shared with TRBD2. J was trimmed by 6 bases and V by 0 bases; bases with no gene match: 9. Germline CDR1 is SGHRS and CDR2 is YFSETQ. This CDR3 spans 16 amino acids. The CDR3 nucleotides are TGCGCCAGCAGCTTGGAGGTTGGCGGGGGGATGGATACGCAGTATTTT. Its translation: CASSLEVGGGMDTQYF.

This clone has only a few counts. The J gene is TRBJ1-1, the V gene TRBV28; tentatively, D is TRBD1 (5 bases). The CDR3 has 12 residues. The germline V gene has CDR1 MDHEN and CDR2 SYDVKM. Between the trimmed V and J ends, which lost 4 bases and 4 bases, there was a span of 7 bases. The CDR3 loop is CASSYGATEAFF. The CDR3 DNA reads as TGTGCCAGCAGTTACGGGGCCACTGAAGCTTTCTTT. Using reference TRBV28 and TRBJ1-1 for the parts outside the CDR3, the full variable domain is DVKVTQSSRYLVKRTGEKVFLECVQDMDHENMFWYRQDPGLGLRLIYFSYDVKMKEKGDIPEGYSVSREKKERFSLILESASTNQTSMYLCASSYGATEAFFGQGTRLTVV.

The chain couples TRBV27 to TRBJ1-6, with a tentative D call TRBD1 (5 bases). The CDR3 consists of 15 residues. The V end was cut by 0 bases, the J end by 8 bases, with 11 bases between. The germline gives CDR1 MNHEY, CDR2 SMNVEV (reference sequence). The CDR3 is CASSLSRRGYSPLHF. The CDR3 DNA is TGTGCCAGCAGTTTATCCAGGAGGGGTTATTCACCCCTCCACTTT.

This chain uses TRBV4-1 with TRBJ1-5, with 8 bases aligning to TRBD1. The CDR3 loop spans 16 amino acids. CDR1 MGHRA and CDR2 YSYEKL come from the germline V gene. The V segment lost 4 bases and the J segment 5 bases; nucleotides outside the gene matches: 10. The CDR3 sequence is CASSRTPGQGHQPQHF. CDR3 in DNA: TGCGCCAGCAGCCGAACCCCTGGACAGGGCCATCAGCCCCAGCATTTT.

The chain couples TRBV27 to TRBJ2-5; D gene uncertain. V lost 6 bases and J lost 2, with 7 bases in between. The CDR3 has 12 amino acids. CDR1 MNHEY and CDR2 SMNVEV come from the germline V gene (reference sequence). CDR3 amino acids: CASRSVQETQYF. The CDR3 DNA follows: TGTGCCAGCAGAAGCGTTCAAGAGACCCAGTACTTC.